A selection of T cell receptor beta chains follows, all from one sample in a study of blood T cell repertoires in COVID-19. Only in-frame clones appear in the TCRdb table, and some are missing; sequencing was by immunoSEQ multiplex PCR. The sample comprises under 250,000 clones, 70% to 90% of which are singletons, and around 6.5% rests with the top ten. The sequencing sample was made of peripheral blood. These receptors were collected from a man aged 60-69 years with acute or convalescent COVID-19. Both conserved end residues are part of each CDR3. D genes are given only for firm matches. Not every row has a clone size; where given, it reads once, few, many or a size class.

clone size	D gene	V gene	J gene	CDR3 protein	CDR3 DNA
-	-	TRBV27	TRBJ1-2	CASSFLGEASGDYGYTF	TGTGCCAGCAGTTTTTTGGGTGAAGCTTCGGGGGACTATGGCTACACCTTC
-	-	TRBV4-2	TRBJ2-6	CASSQPGGSSGANVLTF	TGTGCCAGCAGCCAGCCAGGGGGGAGCTCTGGGGCCAACGTCCTGACTTTC
once	-	TRBV11-1	TRBJ2-7	CASSPSDRYSYEQYF	TGTGCCAGCAGCCCCTCGGACAGATACTCCTACGAGCAGTACTTC
-	TRBD2	TRBV10-3	TRBJ2-1	CAISGPARTSGGNYNEQFF	TGTGCCATCAGTGGTCCGGCTCGGACTAGCGGTGGGAACTACAATGAGCAGTTCTTC
-	TRBD1	TRBV7-2	TRBJ2-3	CASSRDRGKTDTQYF	TGTGCCAGCAGTAGGGACAGGGGAAAAACAGATACGCAGTATTTT
-	-	TRBV30	TRBJ2-6	CAWDKSSGANVLTF	TGTGCCTGGGATAAGAGCTCTGGGGCCAACGTCCTGACTTTC
-	-	TRBV6-5	TRBJ2-2	CAGKIGLYTGELFF	TGTGCCGGGAAAATAGGACTTTACACCGGGGAGCTGTTTTTT
-	TRBD1	TRBV9	TRBJ1-1	CASSSNKGAPITEAFF	TGTGCCAGCAGCTCAAATAAGGGGGCACCAATCACTGAAGCTTTCTTT
once	TRBD1	TRBV7-8	TRBJ1-2	CASRVAGTVGYGYTF	TGTGCCAGCAGAGTAGCCGGGACAGTAGGCTATGGCTACACCTTC
-	-	TRBV20-1	TRBJ2-2	CSASGDMFHGELFF	TGCAGTGCTAGTGGGGACATGTTTCACGGGGAGCTGTTTTTT
-	-	TRBV24-1	TRBJ2-1	CATRLDSYNEQFF	TGTGCCACCCGATTAGACTCTTACAATGAGCAGTTCTTC
-	TRBD1	TRBV5-4	TRBJ2-5	CASREGTGPETQYF	TGTGCCAGCAGGGAGGGGACAGGGCCGGAGACCCAGTACTTC
-	-	TRBV20-1	TRBJ1-6	CSASGDRENSPLHF	TGCAGTGCTAGTGGGGACCGGGAGAATTCACCCCTCCACTTT
-	-	TRBV5-4	TRBJ1-3	CASSLWGAGNTIYF	TGTGCCAGCAGCTTGTGGGGAGCTGGAAACACCATATATTTT
-	TRBD1	TRBV28	TRBJ2-7	CASRTGGLYEQYF	TGTGCCAGCAGGACAGGGGGGCTCTACGAGCAGTACTTC
-	TRBD2	TRBV27	TRBJ2-1	CASGREGLGQFF	TGTGCCAGCGGCAGGGAGGGACTAGGCCAGTTCTTC
-	-	TRBV5-8	TRBJ1-4	CASSLIGQLATNEKLFF	TGTGCCAGCAGCTTGATTGGACAGCTTGCAACTAATGAAAAACTGTTTTTT
-	TRBD2	TRBV6-5	TRBJ2-1	CASSSGTSGTVIQFF	TGTGCCAGCAGTTCCGGGACTAGCGGCACCGTTATACAGTTCTTC